The clone carrying this TCR beta chain was observed a few times. Its antigen is unidentified. The V gene's germline CDR1 is SGHRS and CDR2 YFSETQ. The CDR3 length is 16 residues. The V gene end was trimmed by 2 bases and the J gene end by 7 bases; junction bases not matched to a gene: 8. The data were taken from a study of blood T cells in healthy people across ages. Whole-study findings and limits: Because donor CMV status was unknown, expanded clonotype changes were possibly confounded. Those diversity estimates obtained from one million T cells were thought to be underestimates.

Together with a sample-barcoded 5' primer, a J-beta primer mix was included in a second PCR lasting about 7 to 11 cycles. MiXCR was run by TCRdb on the 5' RACE reads, yielding one entry per CDR3 protein. Among about 1,000,000 distinct CDR3 sequences listed, 35% to 50% were seen once. The sample comprised blood. The rearrangement joins TRBV5-1 to TRBJ2-7, with 14 bases fitting TRBD2. The source is a woman in her fifties or sixties in good health. In nucleotides, the CDR3 is TGCGCCAGCAGCTTAGACGGGGGACTAGCGGGAGATGAGCAGTACTTC. Its protein product is CASSLDGGLAGDEQYF.